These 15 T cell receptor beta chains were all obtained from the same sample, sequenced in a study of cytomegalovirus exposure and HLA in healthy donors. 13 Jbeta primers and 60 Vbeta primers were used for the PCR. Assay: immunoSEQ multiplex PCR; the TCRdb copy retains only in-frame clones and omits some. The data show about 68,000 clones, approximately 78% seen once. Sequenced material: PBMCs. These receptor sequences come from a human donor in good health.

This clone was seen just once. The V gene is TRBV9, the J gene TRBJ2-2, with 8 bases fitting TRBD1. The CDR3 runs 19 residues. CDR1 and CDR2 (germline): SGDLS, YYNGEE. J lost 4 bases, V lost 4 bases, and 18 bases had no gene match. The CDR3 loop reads CASSSPRGEAGGFTGELFF. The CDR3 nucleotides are TGTGCCAGCAGCTCACCGAGAGGTGAGGCAGGGGGCTTCACCGGGGAGCTGTTTTTT.

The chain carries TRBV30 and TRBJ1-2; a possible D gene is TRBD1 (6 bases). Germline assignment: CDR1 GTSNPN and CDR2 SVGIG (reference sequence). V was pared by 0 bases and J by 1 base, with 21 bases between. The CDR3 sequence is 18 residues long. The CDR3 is CAWSVTGQPREGNYGYTF. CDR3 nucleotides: TGTGCCTGGAGTGTAACGGGACAACCCCGAGAGGGTAACTATGGCTACACCTTC.

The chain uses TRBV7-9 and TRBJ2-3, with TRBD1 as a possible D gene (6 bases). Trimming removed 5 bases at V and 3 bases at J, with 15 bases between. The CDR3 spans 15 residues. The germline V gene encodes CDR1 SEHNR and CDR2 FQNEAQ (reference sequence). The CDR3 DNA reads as TGTGCCAGCAGCCTGTCGCAGCAGGGGACAGATACGCAGTATTTT. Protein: CASSLSQQGTDTQYF.

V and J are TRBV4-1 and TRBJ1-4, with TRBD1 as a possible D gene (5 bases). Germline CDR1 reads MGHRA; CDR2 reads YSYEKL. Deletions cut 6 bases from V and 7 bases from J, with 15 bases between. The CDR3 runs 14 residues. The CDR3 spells CASRLGGLGEKLFF. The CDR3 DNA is TGCGCCAGCAGACTGGGGGGATTGGGTGAAAAACTGTTTTTT.

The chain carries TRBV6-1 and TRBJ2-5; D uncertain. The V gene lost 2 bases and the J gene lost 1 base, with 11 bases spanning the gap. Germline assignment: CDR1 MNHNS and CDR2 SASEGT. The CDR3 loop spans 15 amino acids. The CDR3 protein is CASSERWRSQETQYF. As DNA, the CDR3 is TGTGCCAGCAGTGAAAGGTGGCGGTCCCAAGAGACCCAGTACTTC.

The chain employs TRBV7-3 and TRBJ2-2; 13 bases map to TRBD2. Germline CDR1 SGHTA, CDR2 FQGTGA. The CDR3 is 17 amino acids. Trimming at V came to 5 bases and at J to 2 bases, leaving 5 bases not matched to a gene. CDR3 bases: TGTGCCAGCAGCGTACTAGCGGGGGGGCTCAACACCGGGGAGCTGTTTTTT. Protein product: CASSVLAGGLNTGELFF.

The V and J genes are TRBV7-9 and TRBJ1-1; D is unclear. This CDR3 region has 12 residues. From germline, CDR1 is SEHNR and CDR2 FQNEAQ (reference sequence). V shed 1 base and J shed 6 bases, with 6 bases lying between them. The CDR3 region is CASSLGGPEAFF. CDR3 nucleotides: TGTGCCAGCAGCTTAGGTGGGCCTGAAGCTTTCTTT.

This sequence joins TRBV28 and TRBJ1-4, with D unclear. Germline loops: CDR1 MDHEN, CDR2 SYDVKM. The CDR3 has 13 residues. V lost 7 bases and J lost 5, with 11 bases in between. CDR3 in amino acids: CASNSHSNEKLFF. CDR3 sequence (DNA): TGTGCCAGCAACTCGCACTCGAATGAAAAACTGTTTTTT.

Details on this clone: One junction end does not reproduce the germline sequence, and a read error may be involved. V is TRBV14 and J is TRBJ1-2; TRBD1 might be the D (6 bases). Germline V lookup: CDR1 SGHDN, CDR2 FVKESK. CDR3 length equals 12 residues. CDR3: CAIGTSNYGYPF. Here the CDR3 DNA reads TGTGCCATCGGGACATCTAACTATGGCTACCCCTTC.

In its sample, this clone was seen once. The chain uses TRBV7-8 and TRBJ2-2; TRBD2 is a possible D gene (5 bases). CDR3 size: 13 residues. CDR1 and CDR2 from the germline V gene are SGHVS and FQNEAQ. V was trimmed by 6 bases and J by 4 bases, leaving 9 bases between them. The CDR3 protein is CASSNGGTGELFF. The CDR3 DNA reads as TGTGCCAGCAGTAACGGAGGCACCGGGGAGCTGTTTTTT.

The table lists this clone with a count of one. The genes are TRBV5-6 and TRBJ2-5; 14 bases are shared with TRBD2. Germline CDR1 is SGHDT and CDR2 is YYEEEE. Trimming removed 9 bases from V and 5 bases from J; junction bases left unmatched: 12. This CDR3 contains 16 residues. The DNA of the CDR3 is TGTGCCACCTCCCATGGACTAGCGGGGGGCGGGGAGACCCAGTACTTC. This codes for CATSHGLAGGGETQYF.

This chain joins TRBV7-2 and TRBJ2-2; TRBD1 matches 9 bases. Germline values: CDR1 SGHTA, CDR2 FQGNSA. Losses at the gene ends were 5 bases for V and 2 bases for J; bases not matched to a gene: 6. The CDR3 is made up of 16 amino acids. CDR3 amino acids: CASSQITGGNTGELFF. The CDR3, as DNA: TGTGCCAGCAGCCAGATAACAGGGGGCAACACCGGGGAGCTGTTTTTT.

CDR3 sequence (DNA): TGTGCCAGCCGGTATACAGGGGCTAGCTCTGGGGCCAACGTCCTGACTTTC. Translating gives CASRYTGASSGANVLTF. The genes are TRBV27 and TRBJ2-6; 7 nucleotides line up with TRBD1. Germline V gives CDR1 MNHEY, CDR2 SMNVEV (reference sequence). The CDR3 runs 17 residues. The V and J ends lost 8 bases and 0 bases, in that order; junction bases with no gene match: 10.

Here the CDR3 reads CASSARDRDEETQYF. The CDR3 DNA reads TGTGCCAGCAGCGCCCGGGACAGGGACGAAGAGACCCAGTACTTC. This rearrangement joins TRBV9 to TRBJ2-5, with 9 bases matching TRBD1. The CDR3 contains 15 residues. Germline V gene sequence: CDR1 SGDLS, CDR2 YYNGEE. Trimming cost V 3 bases and J 3 bases; bases outside gene matches: 6. Drawing the rest from reference TRBV9 and TRBJ2-5, the complete variable domain is DSGVTQTPKHLITATGQRVTLRCSPRSGDLSVYWYQQSLDQGLQFLIQYYNGEERAKGNILERFSAQQFPDLHSELNLSSLELGDSALYFCASSARDRDEETQYFGPGTRLLVL.

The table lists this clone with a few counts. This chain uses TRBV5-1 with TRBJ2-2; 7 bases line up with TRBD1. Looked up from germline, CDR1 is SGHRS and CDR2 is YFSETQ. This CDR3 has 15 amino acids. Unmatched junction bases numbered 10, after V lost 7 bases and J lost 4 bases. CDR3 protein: CASRLDRAFTGELFF. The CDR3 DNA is TGCGCCAGCCGATTAGACAGGGCCTTCACCGGGGAGCTGTTTTTT.